These 32 T cell receptor beta chains originate from one sample sequenced in a study of Ad26.COV2.S vaccination and SARS-CoV-2 variants. Assay: immunoSEQ multiplex PCR; the TCRdb copy retains only in-frame clones and omits some. This table has around 500,000 clones, 80% to 90% appearing once. Treatment described: some 19 received Ad26.COV2.S at low or high dose, single or two shots; five or six received placebo; per-sample allocation not given. Day 63 after the first injection of vaccine or placebo was the sampling time. Source: peripheral blood, taken in a trial of Ad26.COV2.S vaccine versus placebo. These receptors were taken from a person aged 18-65 years who received the Ad26.COV2.S COVID-19 vaccine or a placebo.

V usage is TRBV10-3 and J usage is TRBJ1-4, with D possibly matching TRBD1 (5 bases). Germline CDR1 reads ENHRY; CDR2 reads SYGVKD. V was trimmed by 6 bases and J by 8 bases, leaving 13 bases between them. This CDR3 contains 13 residues. The CDR3 loop reads CAISAVGLEKLFF. The CDR3, as DNA: TGTGCCATCAGCGCCGTGGGGCTAGAAAAACTGTTTTTT.

V gene TRBV29-1 combines with J gene TRBJ2-1, with TRBD2 matching 14 bases. V shed 4 bases, J shed 6 bases, and the junction held 11 bases outside the gene matches. Germline-derived CDR1 and CDR2 are SQVTM and ANQGSEA. The length of the CDR3 is 17 residues. DNA of the CDR3: TGCAGCGTTGGGTCACCTTGGACTAGCGGGAGGACCAATGAGCAGTTCTTC. As protein: CSVGSPWTSGRTNEQFF.

The rearrangement links TRBV19 to TRBJ1-3; D is undetermined. Germline V gives CDR1 LNHDA, CDR2 SQIVND (reference sequence). V was shortened by 0 bases and J by 0 bases, with 12 bases between the two germline ends. The CDR3 loop spans 17 amino acids. The CDR3 DNA sequence: TGTGCCAGTAGTATAGAGGTCAGTCGGACCTCTGGAAACACCATATATTTT. This codes for CASSIEVSRTSGNTIYF. Filled out from reference TRBV19 and TRBJ1-3, the complete variable domain reads DGGITQSPKYLFRKEGQNVTLSCEQNLNHDAMYWYRQDPGQGLRLIYYSQIVNDFQKGDIAEGYSVSREKKESFPLTVTSAQKNPTAFYLCASSIEVSRTSGNTIYFGEGSWLTVV.

The chain links TRBV7-9 to TRBJ1-6, with 9 bases that match TRBD1. There are 16 residues in the CDR3. Germline CDR1 reads SEHNR; CDR2 reads FQNEAQ (reference sequence). Trimming at V came to 0 bases and at J to 9 bases, leaving 6 bases not matched to a gene. The CDR3 DNA is TGTGCCAGCAGCTTAGCGCCCACAGGGGGCCCTTCACCCCTCCACTTT. Protein: CASSLAPTGGPSPLHF.

J is TRBJ1-2 and V is TRBV29-1; the D gene is possibly TRBD1 (5 bases). Germline CDR1 reads SQVTM; CDR2 reads ANQGSEA. Trimming pared 8 bases from V and 6 bases from J, leaving 16 bases between. The CDR3 spans 12 residues. In DNA, the CDR3 is TGCAGCAGTGCAGGGAATGATAATGGCTACACCTTC. Translated, it gives CSSAGNDNGYTF.

The J gene is TRBJ1-3, the V gene TRBV28; no reliable D call. CDR1 is MDHEN and CDR2 is SYDVKM in the germline V gene. V was pared by 3 bases and J by 0 bases, with 18 bases between. This CDR3 is 18 amino acids long. The CDR3 DNA reads as TGTGCCAGCAGTTTCTTGATGGCAGCCGAGTCCTCTGGAAACACCATATATTTT. Translation: CASSFLMAAESSGNTIYF.

This chain uses TRBV5-1 with TRBJ2-5, with unresolved D. This CDR3 contains 12 residues. Trimming took off 4 bases at V and 0 bases at J, with 4 bases between the two ends. The germline gives CDR1 SGHRS, CDR2 YFSETQ. In DNA form, the CDR3 reads TGCGCCAGCAGCACCGACCAAGAGACCCAGTACTTC. This sequence encodes CASSTDQETQYF.

The chain carries TRBV3-1 (or the pseudogene TRBV3-2) and TRBJ1-3; D unclear. The length of the CDR3 is 17 residues. Trimming cost V 1 base and J 2 bases, with 15 bases left between them. Germline CDR1 is LGHDT and CDR2 is YNNKEL (reference sequence). In DNA form, the CDR3 reads TGTGCCAGCAGCCAAGGCCATCGGAGTACCACTGGAAACACCATATATTTT. Its protein product is CASSQGHRSTTGNTIYF.

V is TRBV27 and J is TRBJ2-1, with 7 bases aligning to TRBD2. The CDR3 runs to 13 residues. Germline V gives CDR1 MNHEY, CDR2 SMNVEV (reference sequence). The junction had 8 bases not matched to a gene; V was cut back by 3 bases and J by 12 bases. The CDR3 DNA is TGTGCCAGCAGTTTGAAAGCGGGACCAGTGCAGTTCTTC. Residues: CASSLKAGPVQFF.

The rearrangement uses TRBV27 and TRBJ1-3; the match to TRBD1 covers 9 bases. Trimming cost V 2 bases and J 0 bases; bases outside gene matches: 8. The germline V gene encodes CDR1 MNHEY and CDR2 SMNVEV (reference sequence). The CDR3 runs 18 residues. CDR3 in amino acids: CASSLHGTGTSSGNTIYF. The CDR3 nucleotides read TGTGCCAGCAGTTTACATGGGACAGGGACCAGCTCTGGAAACACCATATATTTT.

In this sample, this clone turned up once. The chain uses TRBV10-1 and TRBJ2-2; D may be TRBD2 (6 bases). V gave up 0 bases and J gave up 8 bases, with 19 bases separating them. Germline V gives CDR1 WNHNN, CDR2 SYGVQD (reference sequence). CDR3 size: 17 residues. CDR3 DNA sequence: TGCGCCAGCAGTGAGTCGAACCCCACGGGACTGGGAGGGGAGCTGTTTTTT. Amino acid sequence: CASSESNPTGLGGELFF.

This clone was seen a handful of times. J is TRBJ2-2 and V is TRBV18, with TRBD1 matching 7 bases. J gave up 1 base and V 4 bases, and 3 bases lay outside the gene matches. Looked up from germline, CDR1 is KGHSH and CDR2 is LQKENI. The CDR3 sequence is 15 residues long. DNA of the CDR3: TGTGCCAGCTCACGGACAGGATTGAACACCGGGGAGCTGTTTTTT. Translated: CASSRTGLNTGELFF.

The CDR3 sequence is CASSLGGLRKNEQYF. CDR3 in DNA: TGTGCCAGCAGCTTAGGCGGACTCAGGAAGAACGAGCAGTACTTC. The V and J genes are TRBV7-2 and TRBJ2-7, with a possible D match to TRBD2 (5 bases). Trimming removed 1 base at V and 5 bases at J, with 15 bases between. Germline V gene data show CDR1 as SGHTA and CDR2 as FQGNSA. The CDR3 runs 15 residues.

The chain carries TRBV19 and TRBJ2-7, with a weak D call TRBD2 (5 bases). The CDR3 runs 14 residues. Trimming took 5 bases from V and 3 from J, leaving 14 bases between them. CDR1 LNHDA and CDR2 SQIVND come from the germline V gene (reference sequence). CDR3 bases: TGTGCCAGTAGTGTAAGGTGGGGAGACTACGAGCAGTACTTC. This encodes CASSVRWGDYEQYF.

The chain joins TRBV11-1 to TRBJ2-7; D is perhaps TRBD2 (6 bases). This CDR3 comprises 13 residues. Germline lookup yields CDR1 SGHAT and CDR2 FQDESV (reference sequence). V was shortened by 6 bases and J by 6 bases, with 15 bases between the two germline ends. The DNA for the CDR3 is TGTGCCAGCAGACGGGGAGGAAGGCTCGAGCAGTACTTC. It translates to CASRRGGRLEQYF.

The chain has TRBV19 and TRBJ2-1, with 11 bases matching TRBD2. J lost 6 bases, V lost 0 bases, and 13 bases had no gene match. This CDR3 comprises 19 residues. Germline CDR1 reads LNHDA; CDR2 reads SQIVND (reference sequence). The chain's CDR3 is CASSIDARGLAGGFNEQFF. CDR3 nucleotides: TGTGCCAGTAGTATAGACGCTCGGGGTCTAGCGGGAGGATTCAATGAGCAGTTCTTC.

About this clone: Because the CDR3's place on the DNA is in doubt, the DNA is left out and the CDR3 is given as listed by TCRdb. The CDR3 reads CASTSGGYGYTF. The gene calls are TRBV19 and TRBJ1-2. CDR1 is LNHDA, CDR2 SQIVND, per germline (reference sequence). The CDR3 spans 12 amino acids, including both terminal residues.

V gene TRBV4-3 combines with J gene TRBJ1-6; D might be TRBD1 (5 bases). This CDR3 comprises 17 residues. The germline V and J ends were trimmed by 1 base and 10 bases, with 20 bases remaining between them. Germline loops: CDR1 LGHNA, CDR2 YSLEER. The CDR3 DNA reads TGCGCCAGCAGCCAAGGCCAACTATTCGGGTGGGGGTCACCCCTCCACTTT. Translating gives CASSQGQLFGWGSPLHF.

V gene TRBV28 combines with J gene TRBJ2-1; TRBD2 matches 7 bases. The CDR3 covers 15 residues. Losses at the gene ends were 7 bases for V and 4 bases for J; bases not matched to a gene: 10. Germline CDR1 MDHEN, CDR2 SYDVKM. CDR3: CASTLAGLFYNEQFF. CDR3 in DNA: TGTGCCAGCACTCTTGCGGGACTATTTTACAATGAGCAGTTCTTC.

A few counts support this clone. In DNA form, the CDR3 reads TGTGCCACCAGTGGACTAGCGGGAGGGCCGTCCATCGATGAGCAGTTCTTC. Translating it yields CATSGLAGGPSIDEQFF. The genes are TRBV24-1 and TRBJ2-1, with 14 nucleotides matching TRBD2. V lost 5 bases, J lost 8 bases, and 10 bases stayed unmatched. The CDR3 has 17 residues. Germline lookup yields CDR1 KGHDR and CDR2 SFDVKD.

This clone occurred once. V gene TRBV2 combines with J gene TRBJ2-7; 7 bases fit TRBD1. V lost 5 bases, J lost 2 bases, and 6 bases stayed unmatched. The CDR3 is 14 amino acids. Germline CDR1 SNHLY, CDR2 FYNNEI. CDR3: CASSPTGSPYEQYF. Here the CDR3 DNA reads TGTGCCAGCAGTCCGACAGGGTCACCCTACGAGCAGTACTTC. The full variable domain, in which reference TRBV2 and TRBJ2-7 provide the parts outside the CDR3, is EPEVTQTPSHQVTQMGQEVILRCVPISNHLYFYWYRQILGQKVEFLVSFYNNEISEKSEIFDDQFSVERPDGSNFTLKIRSTKLEDSAMYFCASSPTGSPYEQYFGPGTRLTVT.

J is TRBJ1-2 and V is TRBV4-2, with D maybe TRBD1 (6 bases). The CDR3 extends over 16 amino acids. Deletions cut 0 bases from V and 5 bases from J, with 16 bases between. Germline lookup yields CDR1 LGHNA and CDR2 YNFKEQ. The CDR3 nucleotides are TGTGCCAGCAGCCAAGATGAGGGGGGCAGTAGGTATGGCTACACCTTC. Encoded protein: CASSQDEGGSRYGYTF.

This rearrangement joins TRBV7-9 to TRBJ1-2; D not resolved. The CDR3 consists of 14 residues. Per germline, CDR1 SEHNR and CDR2 FQNEAQ (reference sequence). V was clipped by 5 bases and J by 6 bases, with 16 bases between them. The CDR3 region has the DNA TGTGCCAGCAGCCAACCGGGGTCAGAAAATGGCTACACCTTC. Translated: CASSQPGSENGYTF.

V usage is TRBV9 and J usage is TRBJ1-2, with TRBD1 as a possible D gene (5 bases). V lost 0 bases, J lost 1 base, and 10 bases lay in between. The CDR3 length is 15 residues. Germline lookup yields CDR1 SGDLS and CDR2 YYNGEE. CDR3 amino acids: CASSVVPDSNYGYTF. CDR3 in DNA: TGTGCCAGCAGCGTAGTCCCAGACAGTAACTATGGCTACACCTTC.

V usage is TRBV9 and J usage is TRBJ2-2; 12 nucleotides match TRBD2. This CDR3 region has 16 residues. The germline V gene encodes CDR1 SGDLS and CDR2 YYNGEE. Losses at the gene ends were 3 bases for V and 4 bases for J; bases not matched to a gene: 4. DNA for the CDR3: TGTGCCAGCAGCGCCCTAGCGGGAGGGCCCACCGGGGAGCTGTTTTTT. Translated: CASSALAGGPTGELFF.

The J gene is TRBJ1-1, the V gene TRBV24-1; TRBD1 is a possible D gene (6 bases). The CDR3 loop spans 15 amino acids. The germline V gene has CDR1 KGHDR and CDR2 SFDVKD. The germline V and J ends were trimmed by 3 bases and 4 bases, with 14 bases remaining between them. DNA for the CDR3: TGTGCCACCAGTGATCTGACAGGAATTGGCACTGAAGCTTTCTTT. Translation gives CATSDLTGIGTEAFF.

The V and J genes are TRBV7-2 and TRBJ1-5; 7 positions match TRBD1. The germline V gene encodes CDR1 SGHTA and CDR2 FQGNSA. V lost 8 bases, J lost 0 bases, and 1 base stayed unmatched. The CDR3 contains 13 residues. This CDR3 is CASGQASNQPQHF. The CDR3, as DNA: TGTGCCAGCGGACAGGCTAGCAATCAGCCCCAGCATTTT.

In its sample, this clone was seen many times. The rearrangement joins TRBV5-1 to TRBJ1-5; 7 positions agree with TRBD1. The junction had 20 bases not matched to a gene; V was cut back by 2 bases and J by 0 bases. The CDR3 runs 21 residues. CDR1 is SGHRS and CDR2 is YFSETQ in the germline V gene. This CDR3 reads CASSLDPTGSLPGHSNQPQHF. DNA of the CDR3: TGCGCCAGCAGCTTAGACCCGACAGGGTCCTTGCCCGGCCATAGCAATCAGCCCCAGCATTTT.

In its sample, this clone was seen once. CDR3 region: CASSQEPEGVPGNTIYF. Written as DNA, the CDR3 is TGCGCCAGCAGCCAAGAACCCGAGGGTGTGCCTGGAAACACCATATATTTT. V and J are TRBV4-3 and TRBJ1-3; D uncertain. The V end was cut by 0 bases, the J end by 2 bases, with 14 bases between. The CDR3 is 17 amino acids. Germline V gives CDR1 LGHNA, CDR2 YSLEER.

The rearrangement uses TRBV18 and TRBJ2-5; 7 bases map to TRBD1. V lost 5 bases to trimming and J lost 2 bases; unmatched junction nucleotides: 5. In germline, CDR1 is KGHSH, CDR2 LQKENI. The CDR3 spans 14 residues. CDR3 nucleotide sequence: TGTGCCAGCTCATTGGGACAGAAGCAAGAGACCCAGTACTTC. This translates into CASSLGQKQETQYF.

V usage is TRBV7-9 and J usage is TRBJ2-3; the D call may be TRBD1 or TRBD2 (7 bases each). The germline V and J ends were trimmed by 3 bases and 2 bases, with 21 bases remaining between them. CDR3 length: 18 residues. The germline gives CDR1 SEHNR, CDR2 FQNEAQ (reference sequence). The CDR3 loop reads CASSFTSKTGTTTDTQYF. Written as DNA, the CDR3 is TGTGCCAGCAGCTTCACCTCCAAGACAGGGACTACCACAGATACGCAGTATTTT.

This clone was detected only a few times. V is TRBV28 and J is TRBJ2-2; D remains ambiguous. Between the trimmed V and J ends, which lost 8 bases and 5 bases, there was a span of 9 bases. CDR1 is MDHEN, CDR2 SYDVKM, per germline. This CDR3 has 12 amino acids. The CDR3: CASSRRTGELFF. CDR3 DNA: TGTGCCAGCTCGAGGAGAACCGGGGAGCTGTTTTTT.